This T cell receptor (beta chain) was obtained from a study of blood T cell repertoires in COVID-19. Profiled with immunoSEQ multiplex PCR; TCRdb holds only in-frame clones, not every one. The sample gives roughly 290,000 clones, 80% to 90% of which show up once; around 0.88% is in the top ten. The CDR3 contains 14 residues. From germline, CDR1 is GTSNPN and CDR2 SVGIG (reference sequence). Deletions cut 5 bases from V and 4 bases from J, with 15 bases between. The source material was peripheral blood. The clonotype originates from a man between 25 and 39 years old with acute or convalescent COVID-19. The J gene is TRBJ1-5, the V gene TRBV30; no definite D call. This chain's CDR3 is CAWGRLAGNQPQHF. DNA of the CDR3: TGTGCCTGGGGGCGGCTAGCGGGGAATCAGCCCCAGCATTTT.